A selection of T cell receptor beta chains follows, all from one sample in a study of chemoradiotherapy in HPV16-positive cancers. Some clones are missing from TCRdb's copy, which holds only in-frame ones; the method was immunoSEQ multiplex PCR. The table lists about 15,000 clones, 85% to 90% of them singletons, with approximately 3.5% in the top ten. The sample in question was blood, obtained from a patient who underwent chemoradiotherapy. The receptors derive from a human donor with HPV-associated anogenital cancer. The CDR3 runs from the conserved cysteine through the conserved F or W. D genes are given only for firm matches. Size values are once, few and many counts, or a class for expanded clones, and some rows have none.

v_call	d_call	j_call	clone_size	cdr3_nt	cdr3_aa
TRBV5-1	NA	TRBJ1-1	once	TGCGCCAGCAGCTTGGAAGTGGCGGGACCGAACACTGAAGCTTTCTTT	CASSLEVAGPNTEAFF
TRBV10-1	TRBD2	TRBJ2-7	once	TGCGCCAGCAGTCCCGGACTAGTCTACGAGCAGTACTTC	CASSPGLVYEQYF
TRBV7-9	NA	TRBJ2-2	NA	TGTGCCAGCAGCTTTGAACAGGACCCCGGGGAGCTGTTTTTT	CASSFEQDPGELFF
TRBV28	NA	TRBJ1-3	once	TGTGCCAGCAGTGGGACCCCTGGAAACACCATATATTTT	CASSGTPGNTIYF
TRBV10-3	NA	TRBJ1-5	NA	TGTGCCATCAGTCAGGAATACAATCAGCCCCAGCATTTT	CAISQEYNQPQHF
TRBV19	NA	TRBJ1-1	NA	TGTGCCAGTAGCCCGGGTGTGGCTGAAGCTTTCTTT	CASSPGVAEAFF
TRBV13	NA	TRBJ2-7	NA	TGTGCCAGCAGCTGGGGCCAGACTCGGTACGAGCAGTACTTC	CASSWGQTRYEQYF
TRBV5-1	TRBD2	TRBJ2-5	NA	TGCGCCAGCAGCTTGGCCGGGGGGTCCCAAGAGACCCAGTACTTC	CASSLAGGSQETQYF
TRBV6-5	TRBD1	TRBJ1-1	NA	TGTGCCAGCAGTCCCCGGACAGGGTGGAACACTGAAGCTTTCTTT	CASSPRTGWNTEAFF
TRBV5-4	TRBD1	TRBJ1-4	NA	TGTGCCAGCAGCTTGACGGGACAGAGTAATGAAAAACTGTTTTTT	CASSLTGQSNEKLFF
TRBV10-1	NA	TRBJ2-3	NA	TGCGCCAGCAGTGAGTTCCGGATAGCAGATACGCAGTATTTT	CASSEFRIADTQYF
TRBV6-6	NA	TRBJ1-2	NA	TGTGCCAGCAGTGGGACGCAGGGCAACTATGGCTACACCTTC	CASSGTQGNYGYTF
TRBV30	NA	TRBJ1-2	NA	TGTGCCTGGAGTGGGCAGGCTGGAGGCTACACCTTC	CAWSGQAGGYTF
TRBV5-1	TRBD2	TRBJ2-3	NA	TGCGCCAGCAGCGGCGGGACTAGCGGATTCGGCACAGATACGCAGTATTTT	CASSGGTSGFGTDTQYF
TRBV7-6	NA	TRBJ1-5	NA	TGTGCCAGCAGCTTAAGTACTAGAGGGGTTGGTCAGCCCCAGCATTTT	CASSLSTRGVGQPQHF
TRBV11-2	NA	TRBJ1-1	once	TGTGCCAGCAGCTTCTCAGGGTCTGAAGCTTTCTTT	CASSFSGSEAFF
TRBV7-2	TRBD2	TRBJ2-1	NA	TGTGCCAGCAGCTTTACTAGCGGGCCCCACAATGAGCAGTTCTTC	CASSFTSGPHNEQFF
TRBV28	NA	TRBJ2-7	NA	TGTGCCAGCAGTCTCAGGGACGGATTTTACGAGCAGTACTTC	CASSLRDGFYEQYF
TRBV5-4	TRBD2	TRBJ2-7	NA	TGTGCCAGCAGCTTGGCCCCTAGCGGAGAGTACGAGCAGTACTTC	CASSLAPSGEYEQYF
TRBV2	NA	TRBJ2-7	NA	TGTGCCAGCAGTGAAGTAATACAGACCTACGAGCAGTACTTC	CASSEVIQTYEQYF
TRBV5-4	NA	TRBJ1-2	few	TGTGCCAGCAGCTTGGTCGGAGGCTTGTATGGCTACACCTTC	CASSLVGGLYGYTF
TRBV7-3	NA	TRBJ2-1	NA	TGTGCCAGCAGCCCCACCCCGGACCGCTCCTTTTATGAGCAGTTCTTC	CASSPTPDRSFYEQFF
TRBV18	NA	TRBJ1-4	NA	TGTGCCAGCTCACTCCCGGGAAGGGACGAAAAACTGTTTTTT	CASSLPGRDEKLFF
TRBV5-6	NA	TRBJ2-4	NA	TGTGCCAGCAGCTTAAAGTTAGCCAAAAACATTCAGTACTTC	CASSLKLAKNIQYF
TRBV6-5	NA	TRBJ2-2	NA	TGTGCCAGCAGTTACGGCGTAACCGGGGAGCTGTTTTTT	CASSYGVTGELFF
TRBV19	NA	TRBJ1-5	NA	TGTGCCAGTAGTATAGTCGGGGGACCTCAGCCCCAGCATTTT	CASSIVGGPQPQHF
TRBV10-3	NA	TRBJ2-7	NA	TGTGCCATCTGGCAGGGGAAGGTAGACGAGCAGTACTTC	CAIWQGKVDEQYF
TRBV10-3	TRBD2	TRBJ2-7	NA	TGTGCCATCGGGGACCCGGGACTAGCGGGGAACGAGCAGTACTTC	CAIGDPGLAGNEQYF
TRBV21-1	NA	TRBJ1-1	NA	TGTGCCAGGAACCCCGGGACAGGGGGCTTCACTGAAGCTTTCTTT	CARNPGTGGFTEAFF
TRBV18	NA	TRBJ2-2	NA	TGTGCCAGCTCACCACTCAGGGTTGGGAACACCGGGGAGCTGTTTTTT	CASSPLRVGNTGELFF
TRBV28	NA	TRBJ1-5	NA	TGTGCCAGCAGTTTACCCCGGGGGCCCCAGCATTTT	CASSLPRGPQHF
TRBV28	NA	TRBJ2-7	NA	TGTGCCAGCAGCTTTTCTTATGGACAGTACGACGAGCAGTACTTC	CASSFSYGQYDEQYF
TRBV28	NA	TRBJ1-6	once	TGTGCCAGCAGTTTCTCCGGGGATAATTCACCCCTCCACTTT	CASSFSGDNSPLHF
TRBV10-3	TRBD1	TRBJ2-3	NA	TGTGCCATCAGTCGCACAGGGGACCCCACAGATACGCAGTATTTT	CAISRTGDPTDTQYF
TRBV19	NA	TRBJ1-1	NA	TGTGCCAGTAGTATAGGGACAGCGAACACTGAAGCTTTCTTT	CASSIGTANTEAFF
TRBV27	TRBD1	TRBJ2-2	NA	TGTGCCAGCAGTCCGCTCGACAGGGCCGGGGAGCTGTTTTTT	CASSPLDRAGELFF
TRBV9	NA	TRBJ1-2	NA	TGTGCCAGCAGCCCGAGAACAGTTTCTAACTATGGCTACACCTTC	CASSPRTVSNYGYTF
TRBV5-4	TRBD1	TRBJ2-5	NA	TGTGCCAGCAGCTTCAGCTTAAGGGGGCGGCGGGAGACCCAGTACTTC	CASSFSLRGRRETQYF
TRBV6-1	NA	TRBJ2-7	NA	TGTGCCAGTTACTCGGGGATAGGATCTTACGAGCAGTACTTC	CASYSGIGSYEQYF
TRBV28	NA	TRBJ2-3	NA	TGTGCCAGCAGTCCCCCCGGAGACGGTCGGACGCAGTATTTT	CASSPPGDGRTQYF
TRBV10-1	NA	TRBJ2-7	few	TGCGCCAGCAGTGAGTACCAGGGCATGGGGTACGAGCAGTACTTC	CASSEYQGMGYEQYF
TRBV7-3	TRBD2	TRBJ2-5	NA	TGTGCCAGCAGCTTAGGACTAGCTCAAGAGACCCAGTACTTC	CASSLGLAQETQYF
TRBV9	TRBD2	TRBJ2-2	NA	TGTGCCAGCAGCGTAGAATTGGGAGCGGGAGTTAGTGGAGGCACCGGGGAGCTGTTTTTT	CASSVELGAGVSGGTGELFF
TRBV6-1	NA	TRBJ1-6	NA	TGTGCCAGCAGTCCACAGGGATCCAATTCACCCCTCCACTTT	CASSPQGSNSPLHF
TRBV6-4	NA	TRBJ1-1	NA	TGTGCCAGCAGTTCGGGGCCAGGAAACACTGAAGCTTTCTTT	CASSSGPGNTEAFF
TRBV10-3	NA	TRBJ2-3	NA	TGTGCCATCAGTGGGAGCACAGATACGCAGTATTTT	CAISGSTDTQYF
TRBV6-4	NA	TRBJ2-3	once	TGTGCCAGCAGTGACTTTGATAGGGCGGGCACAGATACGCAGTATTTT	CASSDFDRAGTDTQYF
TRBV6-5	TRBD1	TRBJ1-1	few	TGTGCCAGCAGTTACGTTTTTCCCGGGACAGGTGAAGCTTTCTTT	CASSYVFPGTGEAFF
TRBV7-2	NA	TRBJ2-7	NA	TGTGCCAGCAGCTTAGTAGAGGTCCTCTACGAGCAGTACTTC	CASSLVEVLYEQYF
TRBV5-4	NA	TRBJ1-1	NA	TGTGCCAGCAGCTGGGGGATCAGCGAAGCTTTCTTT	CASSWGISEAFF
TRBV5-8	NA	TRBJ1-2	NA	TGTGCCAGCAGCTTGGCTTATGGCTACACCTTC	CASSLAYGYTF
TRBV6-1	NA	TRBJ2-2	NA	TGTGCCAGCAGTGAATTAGGGCAGTTAAACACCGGGGAGTTGTTTTTT	CASSELGQLNTGELFF
TRBV6-4	TRBD1	TRBJ1-2	NA	TGTGCCAGCAGCCTTGGACAGGGGGGCGGCGGCTATGGCTACACCTTC	CASSLGQGGGGYGYTF
TRBV27	NA	TRBJ2-1	NA	TGTGCCAGCAGTTCGGAGGGGGCGGGATACAATGAGCAGTTCTTC	CASSSEGAGYNEQFF
TRBV6-4	TRBD2	TRBJ2-3	NA	TGTGCCAGCAGTGCCGTGACTAGCGGACTCACAGATACGCAGTATTTT	CASSAVTSGLTDTQYF
TRBV7-9	NA	TRBJ2-5	NA	TGTGCCAGCAGCAATTACAGGGAAGAGACCCAGTACTTC	CASSNYREETQYF
TRBV30	NA	TRBJ1-1	NA	TGTGCCTGGAGGTACAGGAACACTGAAGCTTTCTTT	CAWRYRNTEAFF
TRBV6-1	TRBD2	TRBJ2-7	NA	TGTGCCAGCAGTGATCGGCGGGAGGTTCACGAGCAGTACTTC	CASSDRREVHEQYF
TRBV4-2	NA	TRBJ2-7	NA	TGTGCCAGCAGCCAAGATTCGGCCTCCGAGCAGTACTTC	CASSQDSASEQYF